This note documents a single TCR beta chain sequence. These data come from a study of T cells in localized non-small cell lung cancer. Some clones are missing from TCRdb's copy, which holds only in-frame ones; the method was immunoSEQ multiplex PCR. In the table there are about 72,000 clones, around four fifths of which are singletons. V lost 1 base to trimming and J lost 0 bases, with 6 bases between them. The V gene's germline CDR1 is MDHEN and CDR2 SYDVKM. The CDR3 has 15 amino acids. This chain uses TRBV28 with TRBJ2-2, with D tentatively TRBD2 (6 bases). The sequenced sample was peripheral blood, obtained before any cancer treatment. The receptor comes from a female donor aged 60 or older with stage I lung adenocarcinoma. CDR3 in amino acids: CASSLSGANTGELFF. The CDR3 coding sequence is TGTGCCAGCAGTTTATCGGGGGCGAACACCGGGGAGCTGTTTTTT.